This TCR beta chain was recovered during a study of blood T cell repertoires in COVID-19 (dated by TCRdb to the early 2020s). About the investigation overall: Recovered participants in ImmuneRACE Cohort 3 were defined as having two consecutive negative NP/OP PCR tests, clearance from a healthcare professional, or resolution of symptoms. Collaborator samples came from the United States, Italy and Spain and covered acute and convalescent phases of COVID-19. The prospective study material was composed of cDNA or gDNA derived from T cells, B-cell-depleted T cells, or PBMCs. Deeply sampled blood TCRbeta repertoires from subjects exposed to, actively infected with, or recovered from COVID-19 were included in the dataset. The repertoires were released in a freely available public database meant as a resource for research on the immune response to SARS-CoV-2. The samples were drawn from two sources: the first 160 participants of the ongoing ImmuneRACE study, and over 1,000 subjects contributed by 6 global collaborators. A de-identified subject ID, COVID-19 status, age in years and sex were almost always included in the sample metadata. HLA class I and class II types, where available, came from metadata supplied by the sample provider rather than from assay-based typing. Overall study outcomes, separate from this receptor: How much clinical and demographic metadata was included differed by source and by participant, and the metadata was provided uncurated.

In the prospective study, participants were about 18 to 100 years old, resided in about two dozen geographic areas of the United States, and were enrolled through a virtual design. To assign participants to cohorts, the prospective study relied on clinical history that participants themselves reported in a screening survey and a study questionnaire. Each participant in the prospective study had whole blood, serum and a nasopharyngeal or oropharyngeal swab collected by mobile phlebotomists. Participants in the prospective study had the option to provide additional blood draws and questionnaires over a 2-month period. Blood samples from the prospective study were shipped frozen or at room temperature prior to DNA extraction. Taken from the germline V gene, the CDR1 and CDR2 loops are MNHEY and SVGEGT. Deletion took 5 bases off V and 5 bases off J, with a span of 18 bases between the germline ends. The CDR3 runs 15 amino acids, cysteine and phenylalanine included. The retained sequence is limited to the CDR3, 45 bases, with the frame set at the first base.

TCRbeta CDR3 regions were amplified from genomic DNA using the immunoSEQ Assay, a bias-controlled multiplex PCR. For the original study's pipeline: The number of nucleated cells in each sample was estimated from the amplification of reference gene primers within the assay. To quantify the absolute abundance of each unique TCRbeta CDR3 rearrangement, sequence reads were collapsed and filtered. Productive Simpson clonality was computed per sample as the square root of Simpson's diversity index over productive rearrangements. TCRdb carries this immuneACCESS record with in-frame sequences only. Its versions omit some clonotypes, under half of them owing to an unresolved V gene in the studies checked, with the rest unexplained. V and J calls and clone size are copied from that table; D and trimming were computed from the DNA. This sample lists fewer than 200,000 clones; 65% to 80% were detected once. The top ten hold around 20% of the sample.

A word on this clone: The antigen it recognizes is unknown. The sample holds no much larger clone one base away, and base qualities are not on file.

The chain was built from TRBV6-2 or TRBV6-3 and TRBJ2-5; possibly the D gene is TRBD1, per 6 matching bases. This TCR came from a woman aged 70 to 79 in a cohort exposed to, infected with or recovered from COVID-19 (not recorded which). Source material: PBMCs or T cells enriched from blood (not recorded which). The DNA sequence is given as TGTGCCAGCAGTACCCAACAGGGACGGTTGGAGACCCAGTACTTC. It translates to CASSTQQGRLETQYF.